The clone carrying this TCR beta chain was seen many times. Construction of the TCRbeta library involved unique molecular identifiers. TCRdb analysed the PCR reads with MiXCR anew, one entry per CDR3 protein. Of about 460,000 distinct CDR3 sequences listed, about an eighth were seen once; the top ten hold about 5.6%. The sample belongs to a study of T-cell reconstitution after alpha-beta-depleted transplantation in children. V lost 1 base, J lost 5 bases, and 11 bases lay in between. The CDR3 spans 13 residues. Looked up from germline, CDR1 is DFQATT and CDR2 is SNEGSKA (reference sequence). The chain recombines TRBV20-1 with TRBJ2-5; D is ambiguous. The clonotype comes from a human donor who donated a stem cell graft to a child with combined immunodeficiency. Source: PBMCs from the stem cell graft donor, taken from the stem cell graft. The CDR3 nucleotides are TGCAGTGCTAGAGCCGACCCCCGGGAGACCCAGTACTTC. Its protein product is CSARADPRETQYF.